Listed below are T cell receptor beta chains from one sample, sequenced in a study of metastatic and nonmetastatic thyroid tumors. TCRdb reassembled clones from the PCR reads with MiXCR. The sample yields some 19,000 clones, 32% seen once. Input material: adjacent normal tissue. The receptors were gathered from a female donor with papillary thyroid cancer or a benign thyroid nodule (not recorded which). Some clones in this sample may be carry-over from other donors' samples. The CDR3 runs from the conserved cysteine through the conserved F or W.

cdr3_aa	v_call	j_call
CAIGTEAFF	TRBV6-1	TRBJ1-1
CASSLGTGTGVGYF	TRBV12-3/TRBV12-4	TRBJ2-7
CASSTPTGSRATNEKLFF	TRBV12-3/TRBV12-4	TRBJ1-4
CASSSTSGSPYNEQFF	TRBV2	TRBJ2-1
CASQGFSYEQYF	TRBV19	TRBJ2-7
CASSPRLAGGRTGELFF	TRBV18	TRBJ2-2
CASSRAGSYNEQFF	TRBV5-1	TRBJ2-1
CSARDGQGNSPLHF	TRBV20-1	TRBJ1-6
CASSLAGSNYGYTF	TRBV28	TRBJ1-2
CASSFGGYNQPQHF	TRBV28	TRBJ1-5
CASSLVGGVSTGELFF	TRBV5-1	TRBJ2-2
CASSYSASGTYEQYF	TRBV6-2/TRBV6-3	TRBJ2-7
CASRRDSATPGEQYF	TRBV6-2/TRBV6-3	TRBJ2-7
CASSQGQEPYQPQHF	TRBV4-3	TRBJ1-5
CASSASCTPSYGYTF	TRBV6-1	TRBJ1-2
CASSFRLAGGATPAETQYF	TRBV7-2	TRBJ2-5
CASSSKTSAQEIQYF	TRBV6-1	TRBJ2-5
CATDALTGTTYDQYF	TRBV28	TRBJ2-7
CASTWTGPNTGELFF	TRBV6-1	TRBJ2-2
CASSGGVQYGYTF	TRBV10-2	TRBJ1-2
CASSFLGLGSPLHF	TRBV7-9	TRBJ1-6
CASSGRQANYGYTF	TRBV11-2	TRBJ1-2
CASSEWQVINSPLHF	TRBV6-1	TRBJ1-6
CASSEGRENTEAFF	TRBV2	TRBJ1-1
CASSHTIDSYTDTQYF	TRBV6-5	TRBJ2-3
CASSFRGETGELFF	TRBV6-2/TRBV6-3	TRBJ2-2
CASRLRLAGGLGEQFF	TRBV12-3/TRBV12-4	TRBJ2-1
CASSEMGYTF	TRBV2	TRBJ1-2
CASSLGLAGGLDTQYF	TRBV11-1	TRBJ2-3
CASSQDPTHDRDYEQYF	TRBV4-2	TRBJ2-7
CASSRTGSGFNQPQHF	TRBV6-1	TRBJ1-5
CASSPDRLNTGELFF	TRBV11-3	TRBJ2-2
CASSVGLAGGIGGTLYF	TRBV6-4	TRBJ2-5
CASSGLQGGTGELFF	TRBV6-1	TRBJ2-2
CSASSGAAPQETQYF	TRBV20-1	TRBJ2-5
CASSPATLSGNQPQHF	TRBV6-2/TRBV6-3	TRBJ1-5
CAWMDSGTGNTEAFF	TRBV30	TRBJ1-1
CASSTDRGREQYF	TRBV6-1	TRBJ2-7
CASSANPGGGTELYGYTF	TRBV6-1	TRBJ1-2
CASSLDQRWGGQFF	TRBV11-2	TRBJ2-1
CASSGTSGRETQYF	TRBV11-2	TRBJ2-5
CASSFKRESYNEQFF	TRBV28	TRBJ2-1
CASSLSVSGANVLTF	TRBV5-1	TRBJ2-6
CASSQGGRGSPLHF	TRBV3-1	TRBJ1-6
CAISEKPRESSYEQYF	TRBV10-3	TRBJ2-7
CASSFIPVPYNEQLF	TRBV11-1	TRBJ2-1
CASTPEGGTDTQYF	TRBV12-3/TRBV12-4	TRBJ2-3
CAWRGTSGVPYEQYF	TRBV30	TRBJ2-7
CASSYGQGARGNQPQHF	TRBV6-6	TRBJ1-5
CASSLSTASSGNTIYF	TRBV5-1	TRBJ1-3
CASSRRRAGDRNEQFF	TRBV4-1	TRBJ2-1
CASSGQGGGGGYTF	TRBV6-1	TRBJ1-2
CASQGYLGEQYF	TRBV6-1	TRBJ2-7
CASSLGDYGYTF	TRBV6-2/TRBV6-3	TRBJ1-2
CATSRGLADTQYF	TRBV19	TRBJ2-3
CASSLTRNNEQFF	TRBV5-1	TRBJ2-1
CASSFQAQPQHF	TRBV11-3	TRBJ1-5
CASRPRQGPSYEQYF	TRBV5-1	TRBJ2-7
CACGTSGISGANVLTF	TRBV30	TRBJ2-6
CASSRVGGTYEQYF	TRBV11-2	TRBJ2-7